This T cell receptor beta chain is drawn from a study of CD8+ T cells in alopecia areata. Lesional scalp punch biopsies and peripheral blood came from alopecia areata patients. Once RNA had been extracted, it was reverse transcribed into cDNA to act as the sequencing template. Measured with immunoSEQ multiplex PCR; TCRdb has only the in-frame clones, and not every one. Among about 98,000 clones listed, 40% to 45% were seen once. This clone was seen just once. This CDR3 has 13 amino acids. V shed 9 bases and J shed 5 bases, with 16 bases lying between them. Germline V lookup: CDR1 SNHLY, CDR2 FYNNEI. The origin of this receptor is a human donor with alopecia areata. This chain uses TRBV2 with TRBJ2-5; D is ambiguous. Sequences were obtained from CD4+ T cells sorted from blood. Written as DNA, the CDR3 is TGTGCCAGGGCTGTCGGCAGTAGTGAGACCCAGTACTTC. Translating it yields CARAVGSSETQYF.